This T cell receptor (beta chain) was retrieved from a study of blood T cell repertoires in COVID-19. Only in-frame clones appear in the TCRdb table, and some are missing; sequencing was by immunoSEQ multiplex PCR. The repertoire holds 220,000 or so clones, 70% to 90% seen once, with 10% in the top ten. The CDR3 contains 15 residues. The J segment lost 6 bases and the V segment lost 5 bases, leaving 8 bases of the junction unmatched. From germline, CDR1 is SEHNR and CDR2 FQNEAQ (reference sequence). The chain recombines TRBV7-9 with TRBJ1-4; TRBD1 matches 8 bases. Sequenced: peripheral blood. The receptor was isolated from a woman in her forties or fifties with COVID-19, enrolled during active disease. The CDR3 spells CASSPRTGIYEKLFF. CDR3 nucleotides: TGTGCCAGCAGCCCTCGGACAGGGATTTATGAAAAACTGTTTTTT.